The 32 T cell receptor beta chains listed next were all sequenced from one sample in a study of Graves' ophthalmopathy and Graves' hyperthyroidism. RNA transcripts served as template for amplifying TCR beta CDR3 sequences. The authors performed first-round RT-PCR with HTBI primers and then a second-round multiplex PCR. TCRdb called the multiplex PCR reads again in MiXCR, with one record for every CDR3 protein. The table has roughly 610,000 distinct CDR3 sequences, 22% seen once. The sequencing sample was made of peripheral blood. Receptor source: a woman younger than 35 with stable Graves' hyperthyroidism. Some clones in this sample may be carry-over from other donors' samples.

This clonotype was found a few times. The chain carries TRBV3-1 and TRBJ1-6; no firm D call. Germline V gene sequence: CDR1 LGHDT, CDR2 YNNKEL (reference sequence). The CDR3 totals 16 residues. The V end was cut by 0 bases, the J end by 1 base, with 7 bases between. In DNA form, the CDR3 reads TGTGCCAGCAGCCAAGATCTACAGTCCTATAATTCACCCCTCCACTTT. Protein sequence: CASSQDLQSYNSPLHF.

This clonotype was counted ten times or more. This rearrangement joins TRBV6-5 to TRBJ2-7, with 8 positions matching TRBD2. The V gene end was trimmed by 3 bases and the J gene end by 0 bases; junction bases not matched to a gene: 1. Germline loops: CDR1 MNHEY, CDR2 SVGAGI. CDR3 length equals 14 residues. CDR3 sequence reads: CASSYLAGSYEQYF. The CDR3 DNA reads TGTGCCAGCAGTTATCTAGCGGGCTCCTACGAGCAGTACTTC.

This clonotype was observed many times. The V call is TRBV24-1, the J call TRBJ2-2; the D is unclear. Germline V gene lookup returns CDR1 KGHDR and CDR2 SFDVKD. This CDR3 spans 16 amino acids. V lost 0 bases, J lost 6 bases, and 13 bases lay in between. The CDR3 DNA reads TGTGCCACCAGTGATTTGACGGGTGTGCGATCCGGGGAGCTGTTTTTT. Protein product: CATSDLTGVRSGELFF.

This clonotype occurred many times. This sequence joins TRBV6-5 and TRBJ2-5, with 9 bases fitting TRBD2. J gave up 5 bases and V 2 bases, and 6 bases lay outside the gene matches. CDR3 length: 15 amino acids. CDR1 is MNHEY and CDR2 is SVGAGI in the germline V gene. In DNA, the CDR3 is TGTGCCAGCAGTTACGGCGGGGGGGCCCTGGAGACCCAGTACTTC. This gives the protein CASSYGGGALETQYF.

The sample holds many counts of this clonotype. This rearrangement joins TRBV12-3 or TRBV12-4 to TRBJ2-7; D unresolved. The CDR3 is 14 residues long. The V and J ends lost 7 bases and 2 bases respectively, with 15 bases between them. Written as DNA, the CDR3 is TGTGCCAGCACCGATGTAGGAAGGCCCTACGAGCAGTACTTC. Amino acid sequence: CASTDVGRPYEQYF.

This clonotype was seen ten or more times. The V gene is TRBV12-3 or TRBV12-4, the J gene TRBJ2-7; 10 bases map to TRBD1. J lost 6 bases, V lost 6 bases, and 8 bases had no gene match. The CDR3 consists of 14 residues. In nucleotides, the CDR3 is TGTGCCAGCAGGCAAAGGACAGGGGGTCGCGAGCAGTACTTC. It specifies CASRQRTGGREQYF.

This clonotype was observed a few times. The gene calls are TRBV6-1 and TRBJ2-7; unclear D gene. V shed 5 bases and J shed 1 base, with 15 bases lying between them. CDR1 and CDR2 from the germline V gene are MNHNS and SASEGT. The CDR3 is made up of 15 amino acids. The DNA for the CDR3 is TGTGCCAGCAGTCGATCCAGTGGGGTATCCTACGAGCAGTACTTC. Translating gives CASSRSSGVSYEQYF.

CDR3 bases: TGTGCCAGCAGTACCCGGGACAGGGGGATTGGAAACACCATATATTTT. The encoded protein is CASSTRDRGIGNTIYF. The J gene is TRBJ1-3, the V gene TRBV12-3 or TRBV12-4; 11 bases align to TRBD1. Trimming at V came to 5 bases and at J to 3 bases, leaving 6 bases not matched to a gene. The CDR3 is made up of 16 amino acids.

This clonotype was observed at least ten times. The chain carries TRBV27 and TRBJ1-2, with D uncertain. Germline-derived CDR1 and CDR2 are MNHEY and SMNVEV (reference sequence). Trimming removed 3 bases at V and 0 bases at J, with 14 bases between. The CDR3 has 16 amino acids. CDR3 coding DNA: TGTGCCAGCAGTTTCTCCTTCCGTGGGCCTAACTATGGCTACACCTTC. Translating gives CASSFSFRGPNYGYTF.

There are many counts of this clonotype. The chain joins TRBV6-2 or TRBV6-3 to TRBJ2-5; D might be TRBD2 (7 bases). This CDR3 region has 16 residues. Germline-derived CDR1 and CDR2 are MNHEY and SVGEGT. The V and J ends lost 6 bases and 6 bases respectively, with 23 bases between them. The CDR3 loop is CASSPSGGGPRKTQYF. CDR3 coding DNA: TGTGCCAGCAGCCCAAGTGGGGGGGGGCCTAGGAAGACCCAGTACTTC.

This clonotype has ten or more counts. The gene calls are TRBV20-1 and TRBJ1-2; D may be TRBD1 (5 bases). The V end was cut by 3 bases, the J end by 6 bases, with 17 bases between. The CDR3 runs to 14 residues. Germline V lookup: CDR1 DFQATT, CDR2 SNEGSKA (reference sequence). CDR3 sequence (DNA): TGCAGTGCTAGGCGGGACGGAAAGCCCCATGGCTACACCTTC. Translating it yields CSARRDGKPHGYTF.

With respect to this clonotype: Because it lacks the conserved phenylalanine or tryptophan at the end, this CDR3 is likely a read error. The chain uses TRBV7-8 and TRBJ1-1; 9 bases line up with TRBD1. After removal of 0 bases from V and 3 bases from J, the junction contained 5 bases not matched to a gene. The CDR3 contains 16 residues. Germline V gene sequence: CDR1 SGHVS, CDR2 FQNEAQ. The CDR3 DNA is TGTGCCAGCAGCTTAGCGGACAGGGGAAGTTACACTGAAGCTTTCGTT. It is translated as CASSLADRGSYTEAFV.

There are a few counts of this clonotype. The J gene is TRBJ1-5, the V gene TRBV6-2 or TRBV6-3, with TRBD1 matching 8 bases. This CDR3 region has 14 residues. Germline V gene lookup returns CDR1 MNHEY and CDR2 SVGEGT. Trimming cost V 7 bases and J 4 bases; bases outside gene matches: 6. The CDR3 loop reads CASNKDRANQPQHF. DNA for the CDR3: TGTGCCAGCAACAAGGACAGGGCAAATCAGCCCCAGCATTTT.

This clonotype was seen more than once but under ten times. The V gene is TRBV25-1, the J gene TRBJ2-7, with 8 bases identical to TRBD1. The CDR3 loop spans 12 amino acids. Trimming cost V 8 bases and J 3 bases; bases outside gene matches: 3. From germline, CDR1 is MGHDK and CDR2 SYGVNS. The CDR3 sequence: CASSGQVYEQYF. CDR3 bases: TGTGCCAGCTCGGGACAGGTCTACGAGCAGTACTTC.

This clonotype is a singleton in its sample. A much larger clone differs by one base, so this may be a read error. This chain joins TRBV7-8 and TRBJ2-2; 9 positions match TRBD2. Germline CDR1 and CDR2: SGHVS and FQNEAQ. CDR3 size: 16 residues. V trimming: 3 bases; J trimming: 1 base; junction bases outside the gene matches: 3. CDR3 loop: CASSFRLAVNTGELFF. As DNA, the CDR3 is TGTGCCAGCAGCTTCAGACTAGCGGTGAACACCGGGGAGCTGTTTTTT.

This clonotype was seen repeatedly, ten times or more. V usage is TRBV18 and J usage is TRBJ2-6, with D possibly TRBD1 on 5 matching bases. The CDR3 contains 16 residues. CDR1 and CDR2 (germline): KGHSH, LQKENI. V lost 6 bases, J lost 1 base, and 13 bases lay in between. The CDR3 region has the DNA TGTGCCAGCTCCTCGGCACAGGTTTCTGGGGCCAACGTCCTGACTTTC. Its translation: CASSSAQVSGANVLTF.

This clonotype has at least ten counts. The gene calls are TRBV7-2 and TRBJ1-2, with D maybe TRBD1 (5 bases). The V end was cut by 1 base, the J end by 2 bases, with 8 bases between. CDR1 SGHTA and CDR2 FQGNSA come from the germline V gene. This CDR3 region has 14 residues. CDR3 bases: TGTGCCAGCAGCTTAGTGTGGGACAACTATGGCTACACCTTC. It encodes CASSLVWDNYGYTF.

This clonotype was seen ten or more times. V usage is TRBV2 and J usage is TRBJ2-7; TRBD2 matches 7 bases. V was pared by 2 bases and J by 6 bases, with 7 bases of the junction left unmatched. Germline CDR1 is SNHLY and CDR2 is FYNNEI. The CDR3 consists of 14 residues. The CDR3 region is CASSEIKGRAEQYF. The DNA for the CDR3 is TGTGCCAGCAGTGAAATAAAAGGGAGGGCCGAGCAGTACTTC. The full variable domain, with the rest looked up from reference TRBV2 and TRBJ2-7, is EPEVTQTPSHQVTQMGQEVILRCVPISNHLYFYWYRQILGQKVEFLVSFYNNEISEKSEIFDDQFSVERPDGSNFTLKIRSTKLEDSAMYFCASSEIKGRAEQYFGPGTRLTVT.

This clonotype was counted ten times or more. The J gene is TRBJ2-7, the V gene TRBV28, with D possibly being TRBD2 (5 bases). Deletions cut 7 bases from V and 9 bases from J, with 19 bases between. CDR1 is MDHEN and CDR2 is SYDVKM in the germline V gene. The CDR3 sequence is 13 residues long. The CDR3 region has the DNA TGTGCCAGCACCACGGGATTACAACGAAGGCAGTACTTC. It codes for CASTTGLQRRQYF.

The rearrangement links TRBV6-1 to TRBJ2-2; D is possibly TRBD2 (5 bases). V gave up 6 bases and J gave up 6 bases, with 14 bases separating them. This CDR3 region has 14 residues. Germline CDR1 and CDR2: MNHNS and SASEGT. The CDR3 DNA reads as TGTGCCAGCAGCGCACGGGGTGGGGCCGGGGAGCTGTTTTTT. Protein: CASSARGGAGELFF.

This clonotype came up many times. This chain uses TRBV20-1 with TRBJ2-7; tentative D call: TRBD1 (5 bases). Trimming pared 3 bases from V and 2 bases from J, leaving 14 bases between. The V gene's germline CDR1 is DFQATT and CDR2 SNEGSKA (reference sequence). There are 14 residues in the CDR3. CDR3 residues: CSASLAAGPYEQYF. DNA of the CDR3: TGCAGTGCTAGTTTGGCGGCAGGGCCCTACGAGCAGTACTTC.

This clonotype was recorded at least ten times. The chain has TRBV7-9 and TRBJ1-2; TRBD1 aligns across 9 bases. This CDR3 is built from 15 residues. With 6 bases clipped from V and 0 bases from J, the junction kept 5 bases outside the gene matches. Germline-derived CDR1 and CDR2 are SEHNR and FQNEAQ (reference sequence). The CDR3 nucleotides are TGTGCCAGCAGAGAACAGGGGGCGGCTAACTATGGCTACACCTTC. Protein product: CASREQGAANYGYTF.

This clonotype was observed many times. V and J are TRBV28 and TRBJ1-2, with D possibly matching TRBD1 (6 bases). CDR1 MDHEN and CDR2 SYDVKM come from the germline V gene. Trimming pared 0 bases from V and 0 bases from J, leaving 8 bases between. The CDR3 spans 15 residues. CDR3: CASSLWGASNYGYTF. Written as DNA, the CDR3 is TGTGCCAGCAGTTTATGGGGGGCGTCTAACTATGGCTACACCTTC.

This chain connects TRBV6-4 to TRBJ2-5, with D possibly TRBD1 on 6 matching bases. This CDR3 has 14 residues. Germline V gene data show CDR1 as MRHNA and CDR2 as SNTAGT. Trimming stripped 5 bases from V and 1 base from J, with 11 bases between. CDR3 protein: CASSSQGTQETQYF. The CDR3, as DNA: TGTGCCAGCAGTTCACAGGGAACCCAAGAGACCCAGTACTTC.

This clonotype was observed a handful of times. This rearrangement joins TRBV12-3 or TRBV12-4 to TRBJ2-2, with D unclear. The CDR3 is 12 residues long. The V gene lost 6 bases and the J gene lost 6 bases, with 8 bases spanning the gap. The CDR3 is CASRQWPGELFF. The CDR3 coding sequence is TGTGCCAGCAGGCAATGGCCCGGGGAGCTGTTTTTT.

This clonotype was counted at least ten times. The V gene is TRBV20-1, the J gene TRBJ2-7; a weak D match, TRBD2 (6 bases). The CDR3 is 14 amino acids. The germline V gene encodes CDR1 DFQATT and CDR2 SNEGSKA (reference sequence). The V gene lost 6 bases and the J gene lost 0 bases, with 15 bases spanning the gap. The CDR3 region is CSAPPLANSYEQYF. CDR3 DNA sequence: TGCAGTGCCCCACCCCTAGCGAACTCCTACGAGCAGTACTTC.

This clonotype was seen many times. The CDR3, as DNA: TGTGCCAGCAGCTTGAGAGTGGGTCATCAGCCCCAGCATTTT. Translation: CASSLRVGHQPQHF. V usage is TRBV5-5 and J usage is TRBJ1-5; D unresolved. CDR1 is SGHKS and CDR2 is YYEKEE in the germline V gene (reference sequence). This CDR3 region has 14 residues. The V gene lost 1 base and the J gene lost 5 bases, with 10 bases spanning the gap. Drawing the rest from reference TRBV5-5 and TRBJ1-5, the complete variable domain is DAGVTQSPTHLIKTRGQQVTLRCSPISGHKSVSWYQQVLGQGPQFIFQYYEKEERGRGNFPDRFSARQFPNYSSELNVNALLLGDSALYLCASSLRVGHQPQHFGDGTRLSIL.

V gene TRBV9 combines with J gene TRBJ2-2; 10 nucleotides match TRBD1. The CDR3 is 19 amino acids. The ends lost 0 bases at V and 1 base at J; junction bases unmatched: 9. Germline lookup yields CDR1 SGDLS and CDR2 YYNGEE. CDR3 residues: CASSVASRTGGRNTGELFF. CDR3 coding DNA: TGTGCCAGCAGCGTAGCTTCAAGGACAGGGGGGCGGAACACCGGGGAGCTGTTTTTT.

This clonotype was seen at least ten times. The chain uses TRBV7-2 and TRBJ1-6, with 10 bases fitting TRBD1. CDR3 length equals 16 residues. Trimming removed 1 base from V and 10 bases from J; junction bases left unmatched: 7. Germline V gene data show CDR1 as SGHTA and CDR2 as FQGNSA. CDR3: CASSLVGTGAKSPLHF. DNA of the CDR3: TGTGCCAGCAGCTTAGTTGGGACAGGGGCTAAGTCACCCCTCCACTTT.

The chain combines TRBV6-5 with TRBJ1-2, with D possibly matching TRBD1 (5 bases). Trimming took 2 bases from V and 8 from J, leaving 12 bases between them. CDR1 and CDR2 from the germline V gene are MNHEY and SVGAGI. The CDR3 length is 13 residues. CDR3 bases: TGTGCCAGCAGTTACGGGGGTATTCAAGGCTACACCTTC. Translating it yields CASSYGGIQGYTF.

This clonotype came up many times. J is TRBJ2-5 and V is TRBV11-2, with 7 bases fitting TRBD1. Germline assignment: CDR1 SGHAT and CDR2 FQNNGV. With 2 bases clipped from V and 4 bases from J, the junction kept 28 bases outside the gene matches. The CDR3 is made up of 22 amino acids. This CDR3 is CASSLYGEPGQSQPVGPETQYF. The CDR3 nucleotides are TGTGCCAGCAGCTTATATGGGGAACCGGGACAGTCACAACCCGTGGGACCAGAGACCCAGTACTTC. Full variable domain (outside the CDR3, taken from reference TRBV11-2 and TRBJ2-5): EAGVAQSPRYKIIEKRQSVAFWCNPISGHATLYWYQQILGQGPKLLIQFQNNGVVDDSQLPKDRFSAERLKGVDSTLKIQPAKLEDSAVYLCASSLYGEPGQSQPVGPETQYFGPGTRLLVL.

This clonotype was picked up many times. This chain connects TRBV12-3 or TRBV12-4 to TRBJ1-2; 9 nucleotides line up with TRBD1. The ends lost 5 bases at V and 4 bases at J; junction bases unmatched: 5. CDR3 length: 14 amino acids. The CDR3, as DNA: TGTGCCAGCAGTCCCCTACAGGGGGCCTATGGCTACACCTTC. It codes for CASSPLQGAYGYTF.